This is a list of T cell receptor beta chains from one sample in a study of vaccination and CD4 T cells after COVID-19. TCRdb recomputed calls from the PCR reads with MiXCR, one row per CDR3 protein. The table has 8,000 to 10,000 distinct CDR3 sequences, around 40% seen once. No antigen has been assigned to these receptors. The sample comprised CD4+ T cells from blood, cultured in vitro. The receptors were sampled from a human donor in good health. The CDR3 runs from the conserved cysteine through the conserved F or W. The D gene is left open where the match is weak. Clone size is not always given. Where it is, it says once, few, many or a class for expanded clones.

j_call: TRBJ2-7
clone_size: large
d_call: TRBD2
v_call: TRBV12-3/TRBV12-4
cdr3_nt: TGTGCCAGCAGTCCCGGACTAGCGGGAGGTACCTACGAGCAGTACTTC
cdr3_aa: CASSPGLAGGTYEQYF

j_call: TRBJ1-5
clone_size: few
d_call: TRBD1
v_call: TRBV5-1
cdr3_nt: TGCGCCAGCAGCTTAGGGACAGGGGGCTGGCAGCCCCAGCATTTT
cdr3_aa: CASSLGTGGWQPQHF

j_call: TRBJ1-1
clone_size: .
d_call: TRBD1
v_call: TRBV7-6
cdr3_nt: TGTGCCAGCAGCTTAGAGGGACAGGGCACTGAAGCTTTCTTT
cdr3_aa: CASSLEGQGTEAFF

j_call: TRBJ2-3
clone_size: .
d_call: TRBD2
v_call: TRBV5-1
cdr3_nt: TGCGCCAGCAGTTCGGGACTAGCGGGCCTCACAGATACGCAGTATTTT
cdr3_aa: CASSSGLAGLTDTQYF

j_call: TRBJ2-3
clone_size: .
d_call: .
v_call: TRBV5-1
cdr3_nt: TGCGCCAGCAGCCCGGGACATCGCACAGATACGCAGTATTTT
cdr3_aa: CASSPGHRTDTQYF

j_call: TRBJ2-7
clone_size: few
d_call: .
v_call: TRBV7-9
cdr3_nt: TGTGCCAGCAGCTTGGCCGTCAAGCACCCGAGAAGCTCCTACGAGCAGTACTTC
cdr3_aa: CASSLAVKHPRSSYEQYF

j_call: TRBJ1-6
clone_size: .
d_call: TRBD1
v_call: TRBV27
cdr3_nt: TGTGCCAGCAGCGGACAGGCCTATAATTCACCCCTCCACTTT
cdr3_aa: CASSGQAYNSPLHF

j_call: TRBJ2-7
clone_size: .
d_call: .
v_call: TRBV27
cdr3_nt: TGTGCCAGCAGTTTAACTCCCCGGGCGGCAGGGAGAACGGAGCAGTACTTC
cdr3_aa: CASSLTPRAAGRTEQYF

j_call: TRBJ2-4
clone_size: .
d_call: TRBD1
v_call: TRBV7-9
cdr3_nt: TGTGCCAGCAGCACCAGGGGGCCCGAAAACATTCAGTACTTC
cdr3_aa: CASSTRGPENIQYF

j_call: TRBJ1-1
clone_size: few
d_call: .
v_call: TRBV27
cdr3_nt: TGTGCCAGCAGTTCGATGCCCGAGGGGACTGAAGCTTTCTTT
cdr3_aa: CASSSMPEGTEAFF

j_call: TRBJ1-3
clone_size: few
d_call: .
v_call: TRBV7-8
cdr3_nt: TGTGCCAGCAGCCCAAGTCAGAACTCTGGAAACACCATATATTTT
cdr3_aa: CASSPSQNSGNTIYF

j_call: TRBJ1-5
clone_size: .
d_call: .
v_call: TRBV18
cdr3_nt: TGTGCCAGCTCACCAAGGAGCAATCAGCCCCAGCATTTT
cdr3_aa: CASSPRSNQPQHF

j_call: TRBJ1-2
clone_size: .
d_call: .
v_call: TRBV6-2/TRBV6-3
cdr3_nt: TGTGCCAGCAATAGGTTTTTGCAGACGATCTACACCTTC
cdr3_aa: CASNRFLQTIYTF

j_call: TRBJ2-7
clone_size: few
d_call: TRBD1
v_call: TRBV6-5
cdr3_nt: TGTGCCAGCAGTTACTCGACAGGGTTTGGCGAGCAGTACTTC
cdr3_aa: CASSYSTGFGEQYF

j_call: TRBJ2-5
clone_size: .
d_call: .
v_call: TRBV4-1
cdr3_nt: TGCGCCAGCAGCCAAGAATATGGTATTCTGGAGACCCAGTACTTC
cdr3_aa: CASSQEYGILETQYF

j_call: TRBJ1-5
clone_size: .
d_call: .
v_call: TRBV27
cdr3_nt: TGTGCCAGCAGTTTGGAGGGTCAGAGGACTCAGCCCCAGCATTTT
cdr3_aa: CASSLEGQRTQPQHF

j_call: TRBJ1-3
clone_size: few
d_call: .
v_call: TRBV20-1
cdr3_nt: TGCAGTGCTAGTAGTTCACAGCAAATCTCTGGAAACACCATATATTTT
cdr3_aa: CSASSSQQISGNTIYF

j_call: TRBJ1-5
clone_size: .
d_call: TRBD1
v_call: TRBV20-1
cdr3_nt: TGCAGTGCTAGACCACAGGGGTACCAGCCCCAGCATTTT
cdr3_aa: CSARPQGYQPQHF

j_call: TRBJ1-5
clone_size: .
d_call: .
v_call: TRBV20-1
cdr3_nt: TGCAGTGCTAGACAGGGCAATCAGCCCCAGCATTTT
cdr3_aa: CSARQGNQPQHF

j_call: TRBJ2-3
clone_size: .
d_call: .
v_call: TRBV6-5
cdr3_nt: TGTGCCAGCAGTTACGCCAGAGGGGGGAGCAAAGATACGCAGTATTTT
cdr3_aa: CASSYARGGSKDTQYF

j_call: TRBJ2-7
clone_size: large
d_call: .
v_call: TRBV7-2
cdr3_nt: TGTGCCAGCAGCTTAGCTCCCCCAGGGGCCGCCTACGAGCAGTACTTC
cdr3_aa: CASSLAPPGAAYEQYF

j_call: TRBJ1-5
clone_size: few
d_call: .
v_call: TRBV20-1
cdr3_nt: TGCAGTGTCGCGGTAGGACAGCCCCAGCATTTT
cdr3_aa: CSVAVGQPQHF

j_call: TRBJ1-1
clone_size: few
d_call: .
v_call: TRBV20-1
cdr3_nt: TGCAGTGCCCGACGAGGGATTATGGTGGGGAACACTGAAGCTTTCTTT
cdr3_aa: CSARRGIMVGNTEAFF

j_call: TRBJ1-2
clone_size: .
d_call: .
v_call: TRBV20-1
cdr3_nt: TGCAGTGCCCCCCCCCGGGGAGGCCCGGGAGGCTACACCTTC
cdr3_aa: CSAPPRGGPGGYTF

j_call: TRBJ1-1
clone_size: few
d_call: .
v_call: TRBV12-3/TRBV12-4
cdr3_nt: TGTGCCAGCAGGGGAACGGACGGATGGAACACTGAAGCTTTCTTT
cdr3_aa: CASRGTDGWNTEAFF

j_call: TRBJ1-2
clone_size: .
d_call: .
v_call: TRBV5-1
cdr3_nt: TGCGCCAGCAGCTTAAGGACACCCGAGCCCTATAACTATGGCTACACCTTC
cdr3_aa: CASSLRTPEPYNYGYTF

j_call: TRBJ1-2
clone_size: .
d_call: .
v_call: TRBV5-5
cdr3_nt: TGTGCCAGCAGCTTGGCCGGTAACTATGGCTACACCTTC
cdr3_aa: CASSLAGNYGYTF

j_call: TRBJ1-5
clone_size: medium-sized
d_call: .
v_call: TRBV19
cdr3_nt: TGTGCCAGTAGTACCAGGGATGGGGATCAGCCCCAGCATTTT
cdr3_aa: CASSTRDGDQPQHF

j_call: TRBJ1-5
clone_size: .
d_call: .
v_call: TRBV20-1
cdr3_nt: TGCAGTGCTAGAAGCAGGTATAGCAATCAGCCCCAGCATTTT
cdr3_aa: CSARSRYSNQPQHF

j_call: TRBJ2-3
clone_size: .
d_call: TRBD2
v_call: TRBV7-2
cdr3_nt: TGTGCCAGCAGCCACCCCTGGACTAGCGGCCGCCCGGTTAACACAGATACGCAGTATTTT
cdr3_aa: CASSHPWTSGRPVNTDTQYF

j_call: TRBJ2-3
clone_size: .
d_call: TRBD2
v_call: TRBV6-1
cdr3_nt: TGTGCCAGCAGTACCCCACCGGGTAGCGGGGGCACAGATACGCAGTATTTT
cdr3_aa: CASSTPPGSGGTDTQYF

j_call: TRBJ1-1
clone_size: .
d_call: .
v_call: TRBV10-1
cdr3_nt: TGCGCCAGCAGTGAGTCGAGGCCGGGTGCATTAAACACTGAAGCTTTCTTT
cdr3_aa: CASSESRPGALNTEAFF

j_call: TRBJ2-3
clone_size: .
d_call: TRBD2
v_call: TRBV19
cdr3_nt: TGTGCCAGTAGTCCCCGGGGCGGGAGGTACACAGATACGCAGTATTTT
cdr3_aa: CASSPRGGRYTDTQYF

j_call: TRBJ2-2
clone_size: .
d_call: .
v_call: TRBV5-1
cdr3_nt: TGCGCCAGCAGCTTAGGAGTCGGCGGGGAGCTGTTTTTT
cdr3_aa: CASSLGVGGELFF

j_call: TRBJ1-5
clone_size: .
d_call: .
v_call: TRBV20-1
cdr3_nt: TGCAGTGCTAGGGGGACACTACCCTTGGGGAGCAATCAGCCCCAGCATTTT
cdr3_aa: CSARGTLPLGSNQPQHF

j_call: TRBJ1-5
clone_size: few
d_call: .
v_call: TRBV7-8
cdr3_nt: TGTGCCAGCAGCTTAGCGGGGGCCCAGCATTTT
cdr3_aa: CASSLAGAQHF

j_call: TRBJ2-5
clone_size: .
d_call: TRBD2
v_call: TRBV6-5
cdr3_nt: TGTGCCAGCAGTTACGACACTAGCGGAGAGACCCAGTACTTC
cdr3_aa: CASSYDTSGETQYF

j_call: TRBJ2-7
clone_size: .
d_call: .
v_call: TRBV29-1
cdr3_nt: TGCAGCGTTGAAGATCGGGGACTCCAATCAGGGCGAGAGCAGTACTTC
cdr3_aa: CSVEDRGLQSGREQYF

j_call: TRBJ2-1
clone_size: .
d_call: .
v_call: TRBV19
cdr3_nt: TGTGCCAGTAGCGAACTAGGTGCCTACAATGAGCAGTTCTTC
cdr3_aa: CASSELGAYNEQFF

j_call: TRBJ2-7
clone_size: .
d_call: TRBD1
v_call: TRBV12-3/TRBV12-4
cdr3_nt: TGTGCCAGCAGCCCTGGACAGGGGGCCTACGAGCAGTACTTC
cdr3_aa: CASSPGQGAYEQYF

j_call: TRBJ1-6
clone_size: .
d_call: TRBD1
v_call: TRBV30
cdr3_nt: TGTGCCTGGCAGACAGGGATTAATAATTCACCCCTCCACTTT
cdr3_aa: CAWQTGINNSPLHF

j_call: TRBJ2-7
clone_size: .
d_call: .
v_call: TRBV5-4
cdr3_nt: TGTGCCAGCAGCTTGGAGTCAGACCCGAGCTCCTACGAGCAGTACTTC
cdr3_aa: CASSLESDPSSYEQYF

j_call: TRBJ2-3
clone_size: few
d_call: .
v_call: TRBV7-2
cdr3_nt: TGTGCCAGCAGCTTGGAGGACGGGCCGCAGTATTTT
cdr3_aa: CASSLEDGPQYF

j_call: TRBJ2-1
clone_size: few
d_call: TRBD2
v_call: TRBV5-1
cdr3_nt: TGCGCCAGCGGGGCCGGGACTAGCGGACACAATGAGCAGTTCTTC
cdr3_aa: CASGAGTSGHNEQFF

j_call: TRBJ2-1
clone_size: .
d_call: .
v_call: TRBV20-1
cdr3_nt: TGCAGTGCTAGGGCGGGCAGCGGCTCCTACAATGAGCAGTTCTTC
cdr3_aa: CSARAGSGSYNEQFF

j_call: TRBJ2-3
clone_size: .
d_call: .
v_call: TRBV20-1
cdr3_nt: TGCAGTGCTATTGTTGACAGACCGACAGATACGCAGTATTTT
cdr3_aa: CSAIVDRPTDTQYF

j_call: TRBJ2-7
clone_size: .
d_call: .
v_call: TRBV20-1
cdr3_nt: TGCAGTGCTAGCTTAAGCGCGAGCTCCTACGAGCAGTACTTC
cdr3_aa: CSASLSASSYEQYF

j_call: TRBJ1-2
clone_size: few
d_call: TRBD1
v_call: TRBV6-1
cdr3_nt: TGTGCCAGCAGTCAGACAGGGGGCCGTGGCTACACCTTC
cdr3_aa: CASSQTGGRGYTF

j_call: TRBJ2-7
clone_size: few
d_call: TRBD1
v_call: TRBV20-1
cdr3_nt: TGCAGTGCTAGAGATAGGAGGACAGGTAGCTACGAGCAGTACTTC
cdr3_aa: CSARDRRTGSYEQYF

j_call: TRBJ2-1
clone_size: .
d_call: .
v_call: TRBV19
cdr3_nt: TGTGCCAGTAGACCTCAACCGTCCCTAAGCTCCTACAATGAGCAGTTCTTC
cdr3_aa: CASRPQPSLSSYNEQFF

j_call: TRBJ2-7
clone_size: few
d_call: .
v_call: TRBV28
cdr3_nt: TGTGCCAGCAGCGTAGGGTACGAGCAGTACTTC
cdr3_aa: CASSVGYEQYF

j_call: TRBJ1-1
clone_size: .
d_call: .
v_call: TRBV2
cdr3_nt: TGTGCCAGCAGCGCGGAAGCGAACACTGAAGCTTTCTTT
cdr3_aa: CASSAEANTEAFF

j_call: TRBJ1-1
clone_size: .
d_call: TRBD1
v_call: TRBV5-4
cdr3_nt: TGTGCCAGCAGCTCTATGGGACAGGGGGTGGCGAACACTGAAGCTTTCTTT
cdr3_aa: CASSSMGQGVANTEAFF

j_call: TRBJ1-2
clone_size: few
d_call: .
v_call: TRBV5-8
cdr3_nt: TGTGCCAGCAGTAGGACTTATGGCTACACCTTC
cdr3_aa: CASSRTYGYTF